This passage covers 10 T cell receptor beta chains from one sample sequenced in a study of shared clonotypes between healthy human individuals. Assay used: immunoSEQ multiplex PCR; TCRdb lists only in-frame clones, some missing. The sample lists hundreds of thousands of clones, 60% to 75% occurring once. The sample comprised memory CD4+ T cells sorted from blood. Subset in this sample: CD45RA-negative fraction. All receptors come from a woman in her 30s in good health.

In its sample, this clone was seen a few times. The gene calls are TRBV4-1 and TRBJ1-2; D ambiguous. The CDR3 loop spans 15 amino acids. The ends were cut back, 0 bases at V and 6 bases at J, with 14 bases in the middle. Germline lookup yields CDR1 MGHRA and CDR2 YSYEKL. The CDR3 bases are TGCGCCAGCAGCCAAGAAAGTCGAGGGTTGCATGGCTACACCTTC. This gives the protein CASSQESRGLHGYTF.

This clone was picked up many times. The chain carries TRBV28 and TRBJ1-1; no clear D gene. Germline CDR1 reads MDHEN; CDR2 reads SYDVKM. The CDR3 is 16 residues long. Between the trimmed V and J ends, which lost 1 base and 0 bases, there was a span of 12 bases. The CDR3 protein is CASSLFVEEMNTEAFF. The CDR3 DNA reads as TGTGCCAGCAGTTTATTCGTCGAGGAGATGAACACTGAAGCTTTCTTT.

The CDR3 DNA sequence: TGTGCCAGCAGCGGACATCAGGGATACTATGGCTACACCTTC. This sequence encodes CASSGHQGYYGYTF. The V call is TRBV7-2, the J call TRBJ1-2; a weak D match, TRBD1 (5 bases). Germline CDR1 is SGHTA and CDR2 is FQGNSA. V dropped 5 bases and J dropped 3 bases, with 13 bases sitting between them. CDR3 length: 14 amino acids.

The chain has TRBV28 and TRBJ1-2, with TRBD1 matching 8 bases. The germline gives CDR1 MDHEN, CDR2 SYDVKM. Trimming took 4 bases from V and 2 from J; bases not matched to a gene: 6. This CDR3 has 15 amino acids. The CDR3 nucleotides read TGTGCCAGCAGTTACAGGGGGGTACAGAACTATGGCTACACCTTC. It is translated as CASSYRGVQNYGYTF.

The rearrangement joins TRBV10-3 to TRBJ2-3; possibly TRBD1 or TRBD2 for D (5 bases each). Germline CDR1 ENHRY, CDR2 SYGVKD. Between the trimmed V and J ends, which lost 8 bases and 5 bases, there was a span of 11 bases. This CDR3 has 12 residues. CDR3 DNA sequence: TGTGCCATCCGGGGCGAGTTAGATACGCAGTATTTT. It encodes CAIRGELDTQYF.

This sequence joins TRBV5-1 and TRBJ2-4, with 9 bases aligning to TRBD1. Losses at the gene ends were 0 bases for V and 7 bases for J; bases not matched to a gene: 5. The CDR3 loop spans 15 amino acids. Germline lookup yields CDR1 SGHRS and CDR2 YFSETQ. The CDR3 region is CASSLGDRDSNIQYF. CDR3 bases: TGCGCCAGCAGCTTGGGGGACAGGGATTCGAACATTCAGTACTTC.

This sequence joins TRBV7-2 and TRBJ2-3, with TRBD1 identical over 9 bases. This CDR3 spans 18 amino acids. V was clipped by 5 bases and J by 7 bases; unmatched bases: 19. Germline CDR1 SGHTA, CDR2 FQGNSA. The CDR3 here is CASSLRLPGQGLGNTQYF. In DNA form, the CDR3 reads TGTGCCAGCAGCCTTCGACTTCCGGGACAGGGCTTGGGGAATACGCAGTATTTT.

Of note for this clone: The sample carries other DNA sequences with the same CDR3. The rearrangement joins TRBV6-5 to TRBJ2-1; no reliable D call. Trimming shortened V by 0 bases and J by 0 bases, and 9 bases separated the two germline ends. CDR1 is MNHEY and CDR2 is SVGAGI in the germline V gene. CDR3 length: 16 residues. The CDR3 nucleotides are TGTGCCAGCAGTTACTCGTTCGCCTCCTCCTACAATGAGCAGTTCTTC. Protein: CASSYSFASSYNEQFF.

The rearrangement links TRBV19 to TRBJ1-1; 8 bases are a match to TRBD1. Germline values: CDR1 LNHDA, CDR2 SQIVND (reference sequence). V was clipped by 10 bases and J by 5 bases; unmatched bases: 9. The CDR3 has 13 residues. CDR3 nucleotides: TGTGCCACATTGGACAGGGAAAGGACTGAAGCTTTCTTT. This codes for CATLDRERTEAFF.

This clone was found once. Other DNA sequences of this sample code for an identical CDR3. The genes are TRBV5-1 and TRBJ2-3; D is uncertain. The germline CDR1 and CDR2 sequences are SGHRS and YFSETQ. This CDR3 is 14 amino acids long. V lost 0 bases to trimming and J lost 2 bases, with 7 bases between them. CDR3: CASSLVAATDTQYF. Written as DNA, the CDR3 is TGCGCCAGCAGCTTGGTTGCGGCCACAGATACGCAGTATTTT.